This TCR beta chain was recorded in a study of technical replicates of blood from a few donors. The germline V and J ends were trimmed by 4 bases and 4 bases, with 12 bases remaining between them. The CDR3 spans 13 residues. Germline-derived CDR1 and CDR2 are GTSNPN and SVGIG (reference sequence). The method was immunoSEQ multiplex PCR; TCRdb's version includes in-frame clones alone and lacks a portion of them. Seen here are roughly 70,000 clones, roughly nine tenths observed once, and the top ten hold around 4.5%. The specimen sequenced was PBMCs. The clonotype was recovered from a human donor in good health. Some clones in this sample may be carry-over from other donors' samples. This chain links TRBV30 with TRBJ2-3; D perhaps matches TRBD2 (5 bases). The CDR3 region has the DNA TGTGCCTGGACCGCGGGTGGGTCAGATACGCAGTATTTT. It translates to CAWTAGGSDTQYF.